The T cell receptor beta chain described here comes from a study of blood T cell repertoires in COVID-19. Study as a whole: Some COVID-19 samples were acute and others convalescent; all came from the United States, Italy and Spain.

V lost 1 base, J lost 7 bases, and 10 bases stayed unmatched. This CDR3 region has 16 residues. CDR1 is MGHRA, CDR2 YSYEKL, per germline. Clones were sequenced by immunoSEQ multiplex PCR, and TCRdb holds only the in-frame ones, with some missing. The sample lists over 35,000 clones; approximately 90% were seen once. The chain has TRBV4-1 and TRBJ2-1; TRBD1 matches at 7 bases. This TCR was recovered from a man between 60 and 75 years old with active COVID-19. Input material: peripheral blood. CDR3 residues: CASSQAARTGLNEQFF. The DNA for the CDR3 is TGCGCCAGCAGCCAAGCGGCAAGGACAGGATTGAATGAGCAGTTCTTC.